The entry that follows covers one TCR beta chain sequence. Its specificity is not known. Method: immunoSEQ multiplex PCR; TCRdb's copy keeps in-frame clones and lacks some. The repertoire has about 140,000 clones, 86% of them found once; the top ten carry 4% to 6%. This specimen comes from a study of Ad26.COV2.S vaccination and SARS-CoV-2 variants. Broader study findings: Substantial post-vaccination breadth of spike-specific CD8+ and CD4+ T cell responses was reported.

The sequences come from peripheral blood, collected after recovery from COVID-19. The source of this sequence is a human donor who had recovered from COVID-19.

In nucleotides, the CDR3 is TGTGCCAGCAGCTATCTCGACAGGCCGGAGAACACTGAAGCTTTCTTT. It is translated as CASSYLDRPENTEAFF. The chain carries TRBV7-9 and TRBJ1-1; possibly TRBD1 for D (6 bases). Trimming pared 4 bases from V and 1 base from J, leaving 16 bases between. This CDR3 has 16 amino acids. Per the germline V gene, CDR1 is SEHNR and CDR2 is FQNEAQ (reference sequence).